Listed below are T cell receptor beta chains from one sample, sequenced in a study of T cells in Graves' hyperthyroidism and ophthalmopathy. Using its own MiXCR run on the multiplex PCR reads, TCRdb lists one record per CDR3 protein. The sample shows around 600,000 distinct CDR3 sequences, about a sixth of them seen only once. Sequencing used blood. All receptors come from a woman aged 40 to 50 with Graves' ophthalmopathy. The CDR3 runs from the conserved cysteine through the conserved F or W. A D gene is named only where the DNA matches it firmly. Rows give clone size only sometimes, using once, few, many, or a class for an expanded clone.

j_gene,v_gene,d_gene,abundance,CDR3nt,CDR3aa
TRBJ1-2,TRBV27,.,many,TGTGCCAGCAGTTTTTTGGACAGTGAAGCTGCTAACTATGGCTACACCTTC,CASSFLDSEAANYGYTF
TRBJ2-7,TRBV12-3/TRBV12-4,TRBD2,many,TGTGCCAGCAGTTTAGAGGCGGGGGTCTCCTACGAGCAGTACTTC,CASSLEAGVSYEQYF
TRBJ1-3,TRBV6-2/TRBV6-3,.,few,TGTGCCAGCAGTTCCGTTCACTCTGGAAACACCATATATTTT,CASSSVHSGNTIYF
TRBJ2-1,TRBV4-1,TRBD1,many,TGCGCCAGCAGCCGACAGGGGGCGTACAATGAGCAGTTCTTC,CASSRQGAYNEQFF
TRBJ1-4,TRBV12-3/TRBV12-4,.,many,TGTGCCAGCAGTTTCCGGACCGTCCAGCGCGTAACTAAACTGTTTTTT,CASSFRTVQRVTKLFF
TRBJ1-5,TRBV6-1,.,few,TGTGCCAGCAGTCTGGGGGACGTGGGCAATCAGCCCCAGCATTTT,CASSLGDVGNQPQHF
TRBJ2-3,TRBV7-3,.,few,TGTGCCAGCAGCTTAGATTCCGGGCGGGCCCCAGATACGCAGTATTTT,CASSLDSGRAPDTQYF
TRBJ2-1,TRBV28,TRBD2,many,TGTGCCAGCAGTTTGGGGGGGATCCTTAATGAGCAGTTCTTC,CASSLGGILNEQFF
TRBJ2-7,TRBV12-3/TRBV12-4,.,.,TGTGCCAGCAGCCGAGGTGGGGTAGAGGTCGAGCAGTACTTC,CASSRGGVEVEQYF
TRBJ1-2,TRBV19,TRBD1,few,TGTGCCAGTAGCGGTGAAGGGGGCATATATGGCTACACCTTC,CASSGEGGIYGYTF
TRBJ1-2,TRBV2,.,many,TGTGCCAGCAGTGAAGCGCTGGGGATGGGCTACACCTTC,CASSEALGMGYTF
TRBJ2-7,TRBV18,TRBD2,few,TGTGCCAGCTCACCACTGGGAGCGGGAGACAACGAGCAGTACTTC,CASSPLGAGDNEQYF
TRBJ1-4,TRBV11-3,.,many,TGTGCCAGCAGCTTACGGTGGCGAGAAAAACTGTTTTTT,CASSLRWREKLFF
TRBJ1-1,TRBV18,.,few,TGTGCCAGCTCACCACTTTCCCAGGGAGGAGGAGGCACTGAAGCTTTCTTT,CASSPLSQGGGGTEAFF
TRBJ1-5,TRBV6-1,.,few,TGTGCCAGCAGTTTTTTGGGCGGAGGGACTCAGGGAGGTAGTCAGCCCCAGCATTTT,CASSFLGGGTQGGSQPQHF
TRBJ1-5,TRBV6-1,TRBD1,.,TGTGCCAGCAGTCAGGGGGAGGTATTCAATCAGCCCCAGCATTTT,CASSQGEVFNQPQHF
TRBJ2-1,TRBV7-9,TRBD2,many,TGTGCCAGCAGTCCCCCAACTAGCGGGGTTTACAATGAGCAGTTCTTC,CASSPPTSGVYNEQFF
TRBJ2-1,TRBV13,.,.,TGTGCCAGCAGCTTACAGGGACCGCGGCAGTTCTTC,CASSLQGPRQFF
TRBJ2-1,TRBV6-1,.,.,TGTGCCAGCAGACTTAGACCAGCCTACAATGAGCAGTTCTTC,CASRLRPAYNEQFF
TRBJ2-7,TRBV18,TRBD1,many,TGTGCCAGCTCACCACCGGGACAGGGGAACAACGAGCAGTACTTC,CASSPPGQGNNEQYF
TRBJ2-1,TRBV28,.,few,TGTGCCAGCAGTTTATCCCAGTCCAAGGGGGATGAGCAGTTCTTC,CASSLSQSKGDEQFF
TRBJ2-1,TRBV12-3/TRBV12-4,TRBD2,many,TGTGCCAGCAGCCCTAGCGGAGCCCCCGAAAAGCAGTTCTTC,CASSPSGAPEKQFF
TRBJ2-1,TRBV7-9,TRBD1,few,TGTGCCAGCAGCTTCCCCGGGACAGGAGACTACAATGAGCAGTTCTTC,CASSFPGTGDYNEQFF
TRBJ1-1,TRBV10-3,.,few,TGTGCCATCTGGGATGTAGGGCAATCAGCTTTCTTT,CAIWDVGQSAFF
TRBJ2-5,TRBV28,TRBD2,many,TGTGCCAGCAGTTTAAATTTTGGGGCGGGAGGTTCCGAGACCCAGTACTTC,CASSLNFGAGGSETQYF
TRBJ2-6,TRBV15,.,.,TGTGCCACCAGCAGTGCAGGGGGGTCTGGGGCCAACGTCCTGACTTTC,CATSSAGGSGANVLTF
TRBJ2-5,TRBV2,.,many,TGTGCCAGCAGCCGCGGGACTTACCAAGAGACCCAGTACTTC,CASSRGTYQETQYF
TRBJ2-5,TRBV15,.,.,TGTGCCACCAGCAGAGAGTTGGGCGGAAGACAAGAGACCCAGTACTTC,CATSRELGGRQETQYF
TRBJ2-3,TRBV7-9,.,many,TGTGCCAGCAGCTTAAAAGATGGCGCGACCACAGATACGCAGTATTTT,CASSLKDGATTDTQYF
TRBJ1-1,TRBV5-1,.,few,TGCGCCAGCAGCTTGGGGGTTTCGAGAACTGAAGCTTTCTTT,CASSLGVSRTEAFF
TRBJ1-1,TRBV11-2,TRBD1,few,TGTGCCAGCAGCCATAGTGGGACAGGGAGGACTGAAGCTTTCTTT,CASSHSGTGRTEAFF
TRBJ2-5,TRBV11-2,TRBD2,.,TGTGCCAGCAGCCAAGCTAGCGGGAGGGCGGGGGAGACCCAGTACTTC,CASSQASGRAGETQYF
TRBJ2-2,TRBV15,.,many,TGTGCCACCAGCGGACAACTTCGTGCCCCCCTTAACACCGGGGAGCTGTTTTTT,CATSGQLRAPLNTGELFF
TRBJ1-1,TRBV30,.,many,TGTGCCTGGAGTGGGGTTGAAGCTTTCTTT,CAWSGVEAFF
TRBJ2-7,TRBV3-1,.,many,TGTGCCAGCAGCCGTGGTTACGAGCAGTACTTC,CASSRGYEQYF
TRBJ2-1,TRBV2,TRBD2,many,TGTGCCAGCAGTGCTCTAGCGGGACTCAATGAGCAGTTCTTC,CASSALAGLNEQFF
TRBJ1-6,TRBV20-1,.,few,TGCAGTGCTAGGCGGGGGATGAGTTATAATTCACCCCTCCACTTT,CSARRGMSYNSPLHF
TRBJ2-1,TRBV28,.,many,TGTGCCAGCAGCCTCCCTCGCGGGACCTACAATGAGCAGTTCTTC,CASSLPRGTYNEQFF
TRBJ2-3,TRBV18,.,.,TGTGCCAGCTCTCTCCCGTGGGCCGGATTCACAGATACGCAGTATTTT,CASSLPWAGFTDTQYF
TRBJ1-6,TRBV27,.,many,TGTGCCAGCAGTTTCGGCCCCCGGCCAAGCGAGGCCCTCCACTTT,CASSFGPRPSEALHF
TRBJ2-5,TRBV20-1,.,many,TGCAGTGCTAGAGAAACAGGGGGGGCAGAGACCCAGTACTTC,CSARETGGAETQYF
TRBJ2-3,TRBV30,.,.,TGTGCCTGGAGCCCCCAGGTCACCACAGATACGCAGTATTTT,CAWSPQVTTDTQYF
TRBJ1-1,TRBV3-1,TRBD1,many,TGTGCCAGCAGCCAGGGACAGGGGCCCAAGAACACTGAAGCTTTCTTT,CASSQGQGPKNTEAFF
TRBJ2-3,TRBV7-3,TRBD1,many,TGTGCCAGCAGCCCGGACAGGGCGAGCACAGATACGCAGTATTTT,CASSPDRASTDTQYF
TRBJ2-4,TRBV20-1,.,many,TGCAGTGCTGGCTCGGGACAAGGGTTCATTCAGTACTTC,CSAGSGQGFIQYF
TRBJ2-2,TRBV20-1,.,.,TGCAGTGTGGGGGGCCGCGGGGAGCTGTTTTTT,CSVGGRGELFF
TRBJ1-5,TRBV5-1,TRBD1,.,TGCGCCAGCAGCTCCCTGGGAGCGGGGACAGCCCAGCATTTT,CASSSLGAGTAQHF
TRBJ2-7,TRBV27,TRBD1,few,TGTGCCAGCAGTCAATACCCGGGACAGGGGTTCGAGCAGTACTTC,CASSQYPGQGFEQYF